This T cell receptor (beta chain) is drawn from a study of blood T cell repertoires in COVID-19 (dated by TCRdb to 2018 to 2021). With regard to the full study: Samples from collaborators originated in the United States, Italy and Spain and spanned both the acute and convalescent phases of COVID-19. The prospective study material was composed of cDNA or gDNA derived from T cells, B-cell-depleted T cells, or PBMCs. Deeply sampled blood TCRbeta repertoires from subjects exposed to, actively infected with, or recovered from COVID-19 were included in the dataset. The repertoires were released in a freely available public database meant as a resource for research on the immune response to SARS-CoV-2. The samples were drawn from the first 160 participants of the ongoing ImmuneRACE study and from roughly 1,300 subjects provided by 6 global collaborators. Nearly every sample came with metadata listing a de-identified subject ID, COVID-19 status, age in years and sex. HLA class I and class II types, where available, came from metadata supplied by the sample provider rather than from assay-based typing. Overall study results and their limits: The quantity of clinical and demographic metadata differed by source and by participant and was supplied without curation.

TCRbeta CDR3 regions were amplified from genomic DNA by means of the immunoSEQ Assay, a bias-controlled multiplex PCR. In the source study's methods: Nucleated cell counts per sample were estimated from amplification of reference gene primers within the assay. To quantify the absolute abundance of each unique TCRbeta CDR3 rearrangement, sequence reads were collapsed and filtered. For each sample, productive Simpson clonality was calculated as the square root of Simpson's diversity index over productive rearrangements. TCRdb's version of the immuneACCESS table is confined to in-frame rearrangements and falls short of the full clone set. An unresolved V gene accounts for under half of the shortfall where checked; the remainder is of unknown origin. The V and J calls and clone size were taken over from that table, and D and trimming were inferred from the DNA. This sample lists about 120,000 clones; more than 70% were detected once. Around 5.6% of the sample comes from the top ten.

With regard to this clone: Its cognate antigen has yet to be identified. No base-level quality is on record; no much larger clone is a single base apart.

Collaborating institutions collected whole blood in K2EDTA tubes following their own protocols. For TCRbeta analysis, collaborator samples were shipped as frozen whole blood, as isolated PBMCs, or as DNA extracted from either sample type. The germline V end is reduced by 4 bases and the J end by 6 bases; junction bases left unmatched: 14. CDR1 and CDR2 are drawn from the germline V gene (reference sequence): SGHNT, YYREEE. Including the terminal cysteine and phenylalanine, the CDR3 comprises 18 residues. CDR3 DNA only is kept here, 54 bases in frame from base 1. The specimen was peripheral blood. The V and J genes are TRBV5-4 and TRBJ2-3, with 13 bases matching TRBD2. This receptor was identified in a man aged 80 or over with active or convalescent COVID-19. CDR3 sequence: CASSRRNPLAGGLDTQYF. The DNA reads TGTGCCAGCAGCCGCAGGAACCCACTAGCGGGGGGGCTGGATACGCAGTATTTT.